The 7 T cell receptor beta chains below all came from one sample that was sequenced in a study of technical replicates of blood from a few donors. Clones were sequenced by immunoSEQ multiplex PCR, and TCRdb holds only the in-frame ones, with some missing. The sample yields 50,000 to 65,000 clones, roughly 89% seen once. Sequencing input: PBMCs. The receptors were gathered from a human donor in good health. Some clones in this sample may be carry-over from other donors' samples.

The chain links TRBV29-1 to TRBJ2-7, with 9 bases aligning to TRBD1. Trimming at V came to 6 bases and at J to 6 bases, leaving 18 bases not matched to a gene. The length of the CDR3 is 16 residues. The germline V gene has CDR1 SQVTM and CDR2 ANQGSEA. The CDR3 is CSVHNPAGQGRLEQYF. For the CDR3, the DNA is TGCAGCGTACACAACCCGGCGGGACAGGGACGGCTCGAGCAGTACTTC.

V and J are TRBV30 and TRBJ2-7, with TRBD2 identical over 10 bases. J lost 6 bases, V lost 3 bases, and 8 bases had no gene match. The CDR3 is 14 amino acids. CDR1 is GTSNPN and CDR2 is SVGIG in the germline V gene (reference sequence). CDR3 in amino acids: CAWRELAGWGEQYF. CDR3 coding DNA: TGTGCCTGGAGAGAACTAGCGGGATGGGGCGAGCAGTACTTC.

The chain joins TRBV7-9 to TRBJ2-7; 13 bases are shared with TRBD2. The trim removed 3 bases at V and 7 bases at J, leaving 3 bases unmatched. The germline V gene has CDR1 SEHNR and CDR2 FQNEAQ (reference sequence). The CDR3 is 14 residues long. CDR3 amino acids: CASSFGLAGVEQYF. CDR3 DNA: TGTGCCAGCAGCTTCGGACTAGCGGGGGTTGAGCAGTACTTC.

V and J are TRBV5-6 and TRBJ2-3, with 10 bases aligning to TRBD2. Germline V gene sequence: CDR1 SGHDT, CDR2 YYEEEE. This CDR3 has 16 residues. The V gene end was trimmed by 0 bases and the J gene end by 3 bases; junction bases not matched to a gene: 4. CDR3 bases: TGTGCCAGCAGCTTGGCTAGCGGGGGCCGGACAGATACGCAGTATTTT. Amino acids: CASSLASGGRTDTQYF. Using reference TRBV5-6 and TRBJ2-3 for the parts outside the CDR3, the full variable domain is DAGVTQSPTHLIKTRGQQVTLRCSPKSGHDTVSWYQQALGQGPQFIFQYYEEEERQRGNFPDRFSGHQFPNYSSELNVNALLLGDSALYLCASSLASGGRTDTQYFGPGTRLTVL.

V usage is TRBV5-8 and J usage is TRBJ2-2, with TRBD2 as a possible D gene (5 bases). Germline V gives CDR1 SGHTS, CDR2 YDEGEE. The V end lost 2 bases, the J end lost 2 bases, and 13 bases lay between the germline ends. The CDR3 runs to 16 residues. The CDR3 protein is CASSLWSGKNTGELFF. CDR3 sequence (DNA): TGTGCCAGCAGCTTATGGTCCGGGAAAAACACCGGGGAGCTGTTTTTT.

The chain links TRBV4-2 to TRBJ2-5; tentatively, D is TRBD2 (6 bases). The CDR3 spans 16 residues. Trimming pared 3 bases from V and 2 bases from J, leaving 16 bases between. CDR1 and CDR2 from the germline V gene are LGHNA and YNFKEQ. The CDR3 region is CASSQDPGLAQETQYF. In nucleotides, the CDR3 is TGTGCCAGCAGCCAGGACCCGGGACTCGCTCAAGAGACCCAGTACTTC.

The chain recombines TRBV14 with TRBJ2-3, with D hard to call. Germline assignment: CDR1 SGHDN and CDR2 FVKESK. This CDR3 comprises 15 residues. V lost 1 base and J lost 5, with 13 bases in between. The CDR3 DNA reads as TGTGCCAGCAGCCAAGTCCGACAAGTTCGAGATACGCAGTATTTT. Its protein is CASSQVRQVRDTQYF.